This T cell receptor (beta chain) was retrieved from a study of identical twins. General study findings and limits: Modeled out-of-frame TCR alpha sharing in monozygotic twins fell below observed levels.

Only healthy Caucasians were included as donors. MiXCR, run by TCRdb on the 5' RACE reads, gives a single entry per CDR3 protein. The sample has 500,000 to 700,000 distinct CDR3 sequences, roughly 7.1% seen once. With 2 bases removed from V and 5 bases from J, the gap between germline ends came to 16 bases. This CDR3 spans 15 amino acids. Looked up from germline, CDR1 is MDHEN and CDR2 is SYDVKM. This clonotype was detected only a few times. No antigen is known for it. These data also formed part of another study, on yellow fever vaccine responses in identical twins. That work adds: Each twin's T cell response to the vaccine was reported to look partly convergent and partly personalized.

The chain recombines TRBV28 with TRBJ2-7; the D gene is possibly TRBD2 (5 bases). Sequencing input: PBMCs. This clonotype was obtained from a woman in her late teens or twenties in good health. The CDR3 nucleotides read TGTGCCAGCAGTTTAAGGTTGGGCGGGTGGAACGAGCAGTACTTC. Translated, it gives CASSLRLGGWNEQYF.